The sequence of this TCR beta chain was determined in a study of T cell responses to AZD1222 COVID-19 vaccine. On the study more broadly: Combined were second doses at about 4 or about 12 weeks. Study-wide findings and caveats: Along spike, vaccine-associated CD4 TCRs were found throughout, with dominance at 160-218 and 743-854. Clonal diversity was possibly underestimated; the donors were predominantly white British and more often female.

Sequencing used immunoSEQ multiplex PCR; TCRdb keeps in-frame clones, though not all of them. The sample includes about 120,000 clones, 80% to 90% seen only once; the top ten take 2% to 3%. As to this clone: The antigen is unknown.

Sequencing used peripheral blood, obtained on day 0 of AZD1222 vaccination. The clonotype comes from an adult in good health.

CDR3 bases: TGTGCCAGCAGCCCCGACAGTTTCAATCAGCCCCAGCATTTT. Translating it yields CASSPDSFNQPQHF. The chain joins TRBV3-1 (or the pseudogene TRBV3-2) to TRBJ1-5; D is possibly TRBD1 (5 bases). Germline lookup yields CDR1 LGHDT and CDR2 YNNKEL (reference sequence). CDR3 length: 14 amino acids. Trimming cost V 4 bases and J 3 bases, with 10 bases left between them.